The clone carrying this TCR beta chain was picked up a small number of times. The antigen is unknown. TCRdb called the reads again in MiXCR, with one record for every CDR3 protein. The sample yields approximately 700,000 distinct CDR3 sequences, roughly 36% seen once. This entry belongs to a study of T cell repertoires in cytomegalovirus infection. Turning to the study itself: Matching HLA type, along with CMV infection, was indicated by public TCR beta signatures. Findings and caveats of the study: Dominating the ex vivo response were TCR beta clonotypes that were CMV-specific and HLA-C-restricted. People with CMV and the relevant HLA were identified by cumulative public TCR beta family frequency.

Germline CDR1 and CDR2: SGHAT and FQNNGV. V trimming: 7 bases; J trimming: 1 base; junction bases outside the gene matches: 3. CDR3 length: 13 residues. The receptor was derived from a human donor in good health (CMV status not recorded). Some clones in this sample may be carry-over from other donors' samples. J is TRBJ2-7 and V is TRBV11-2, with 8 positions matching TRBD1. The specimen sequenced was PBMCs. The CDR3 nucleotides are TGTGCCAGCACTCGGACAGGGTCCTACGAGCAGTACTTC. Its protein is CASTRTGSYEQYF.